The rows below give T cell receptor beta chains drawn from one sample of a study of blood T cells in healthy people across ages. In TCRdb, the 5' RACE reads were re-called with MiXCR into one record per CDR3 protein. The sample lists approximately 780,000 distinct CDR3 sequences, around a quarter occurring once. A further study also used this sample, focusing on T cells of mothers and their children.

The sequencing input was blood. The receptors shown here come from a boy younger than 18 in good health. The CDR3 runs from the conserved cysteine through the conserved F or W. D genes are given only for firm matches. Clone size is given for some rows only: seen once, a few or many times, or a class if the clone is expanded.

v_gene: TRBV7-9; d_gene: -; abundance: -; j_gene: TRBJ2-7; len: 16; CDR3aa: CASSSPGGRRTYEQYF; CDR3nt: TGTGCCAGCAGCTCCCCCGGGGGCAGGCGAACCTACGAGCAGTACTTC
v_gene: TRBV7-9; d_gene: TRBD1; abundance: -; j_gene: TRBJ2-4; len: 16; CDR3aa: CASSSPGQIAKNIQYF; CDR3nt: TGTGCCAGCAGCTCACCGGGACAGATAGCCAAAAACATTCAGTACTTC
v_gene: TRBV7-9; d_gene: -; abundance: few; j_gene: TRBJ1-1; len: 14; CDR3aa: CASSSIRVDTEAFF; CDR3nt: TGTGCCAGCAGCTCCATAAGGGTGGACACTGAAGCTTTCTTT
v_gene: TRBV5-1; d_gene: -; abundance: -; j_gene: TRBJ2-6; len: 14; CDR3aa: CASRDRAGANVLTF; CDR3nt: TGCGCCAGCAGAGATCGGGCTGGGGCCAACGTCCTGACTTTC
v_gene: TRBV9; d_gene: -; abundance: -; j_gene: TRBJ1-1; len: 14; CDR3aa: CASSVAGGITEAFF; CDR3nt: TGTGCCAGCAGCGTAGCGGGCGGGATCACTGAAGCTTTCTTT
v_gene: TRBV29-1; d_gene: TRBD1; abundance: -; j_gene: TRBJ2-5; len: 11; CDR3aa: CSLGTGETQYF; CDR3nt: TGCAGCCTCGGGACAGGGGAGACCCAGTACTTC
v_gene: TRBV29-1; d_gene: -; abundance: few; j_gene: TRBJ1-5; len: 14; CDR3aa: CSVSQGGRNQPQHF; CDR3nt: TGCAGCGTTTCACAGGGAGGACGGAATCAGCCCCAGCATTTT
v_gene: TRBV5-1; d_gene: -; abundance: -; j_gene: TRBJ2-2; len: 15; CDR3aa: CASTPGHENTGELFF; CDR3nt: TGCGCCAGCACCCCGGGGCACGAGAACACCGGGGAGCTGTTTTTT
v_gene: TRBV28; d_gene: TRBD1; abundance: -; j_gene: TRBJ1-2; len: 15; CDR3aa: CASSLSIQGAYGYTF; CDR3nt: TGTGCCAGCAGTTTGAGTATACAGGGGGCGTATGGCTACACCTTC
v_gene: TRBV14; d_gene: TRBD1; abundance: -; j_gene: TRBJ2-6; len: 17; CDR3aa: CASSQWTGGSGANVLTF; CDR3nt: TGTGCCAGCAGCCAGTGGACAGGGGGCTCTGGGGCCAACGTCCTGACTTTC
v_gene: TRBV4-1; d_gene: -; abundance: -; j_gene: TRBJ2-7; len: 15; CDR3aa: CASSQGAGASYEQYF; CDR3nt: TGCGCCAGCAGCCAAGGGGCAGGGGCCTCCTACGAGCAGTACTTC
v_gene: TRBV7-9; d_gene: TRBD2; abundance: -; j_gene: TRBJ2-1; len: 15; CDR3aa: CASSLGYTGGYEQFF; CDR3nt: TGTGCCAGCAGCTTAGGGTATACGGGGGGGTATGAGCAGTTCTTC
v_gene: TRBV18; d_gene: TRBD2; abundance: -; j_gene: TRBJ2-3; len: 15; CDR3aa: CASSPREVSTDTQYF; CDR3nt: TGTGCCAGCTCACCCCGGGAGGTTAGCACAGATACGCAGTATTTT
v_gene: TRBV28; d_gene: -; abundance: once; j_gene: TRBJ2-1; len: 12; CDR3aa: CASSLERTEQFF; CDR3nt: TGTGCCAGCAGTTTAGAAAGGACTGAGCAGTTCTTC
v_gene: TRBV7-2; d_gene: TRBD1; abundance: few; j_gene: TRBJ1-4; len: 19; CDR3aa: CASSAVGQGVWRRHEKLFF; CDR3nt: TGTGCCAGCAGCGCAGTCGGACAGGGGGTTTGGAGAAGACATGAAAAACTGTTTTTT
v_gene: TRBV29-1; d_gene: -; abundance: -; j_gene: TRBJ1-4; len: 14; CDR3aa: CSVLREASNEKLFF; CDR3nt: TGCAGCGTCCTCCGGGAGGCAAGTAATGAAAAACTGTTTTTT
v_gene: TRBV20-1; d_gene: -; abundance: -; j_gene: TRBJ1-2; len: 13; CDR3aa: CSAPPREGYGYTF; CDR3nt: TGCAGTGCGCCCCCCCGAGAGGGCTATGGCTACACCTTC
v_gene: TRBV7-3; d_gene: -; abundance: few; j_gene: TRBJ2-3; len: 14; CDR3aa: CASSSGLNTDTQYF; CDR3nt: TGTGCCAGCAGCTCGGGACTTAACACAGATACGCAGTATTTT
v_gene: TRBV7-6; d_gene: TRBD1; abundance: few; j_gene: TRBJ2-7; len: 14; CDR3aa: CASSPGQDGYEQYF; CDR3nt: TGTGCCAGCAGCCCAGGACAGGACGGCTACGAGCAGTACTTC
v_gene: TRBV10-3; d_gene: -; abundance: -; j_gene: TRBJ1-2; len: 13; CDR3aa: CAISESRDHGYTF; CDR3nt: TGTGCCATCAGTGAAAGTAGGGATCATGGCTACACCTTC
v_gene: TRBV5-1; d_gene: -; abundance: -; j_gene: TRBJ1-4; len: 16; CDR3aa: CASSFRAAATNEKLFF; CDR3nt: TGCGCCAGCAGCTTTCGGGCAGCAGCAACTAATGAAAAACTGTTTTTT
v_gene: TRBV12-3/TRBV12-4; d_gene: TRBD2; abundance: -; j_gene: TRBJ2-5; len: 14; CDR3aa: CASSLAAGAQTQYF; CDR3nt: TGTGCCAGCAGTTTAGCAGCGGGGGCGCAGACCCAGTACTTC
v_gene: TRBV11-2; d_gene: -; abundance: -; j_gene: TRBJ1-2; len: 15; CDR3aa: CASSLDSQEGYGYTF; CDR3nt: TGTGCCAGCAGCTTAGATTCGCAGGAGGGCTATGGCTACACCTTC
v_gene: TRBV25-1; d_gene: -; abundance: -; j_gene: TRBJ2-1; len: 11; CDR3aa: CASSEIPMWFF; CDR3nt: TGTGCCAGCAGTGAGATCCCAATGTGGTTCTTC
v_gene: TRBV12-3/TRBV12-4; d_gene: -; abundance: -; j_gene: TRBJ2-7; len: 13; CDR3aa: CASRPLQGYEQYF; CDR3nt: TGTGCCAGCCGCCCCCTTCAGGGGTACGAGCAGTACTTC
v_gene: TRBV19; d_gene: -; abundance: -; j_gene: TRBJ2-1; len: 14; CDR3aa: CASTWASSYNEQFF; CDR3nt: TGTGCCAGTACGTGGGCAAGCTCCTACAATGAGCAGTTCTTC
v_gene: TRBV20-1; d_gene: TRBD2; abundance: -; j_gene: TRBJ2-1; len: 14; CDR3aa: CSAIRRGGLNEQFF; CDR3nt: TGCAGTGCTATCCGGCGGGGGGGCCTGAATGAGCAGTTCTTC
v_gene: TRBV11-2; d_gene: TRBD2; abundance: -; j_gene: TRBJ2-5; len: 13; CDR3aa: CAGSLGGKETQYF; CDR3nt: TGTGCCGGCAGCTTGGGGGGGAAAGAGACCCAGTACTTC
v_gene: TRBV5-1; d_gene: -; abundance: once; j_gene: TRBJ1-2; len: 14; CDR3aa: CASSIGTDGNGYTF; CDR3nt: TGCGCCAGCAGCATTGGGACCGATGGGAATGGCTACACCTTC
v_gene: TRBV6-6; d_gene: TRBD1; abundance: -; j_gene: TRBJ2-7; len: 15; CDR3aa: CASSYPTGGGNEQYF; CDR3nt: TGTGCCAGCAGTTACCCTACAGGGGGTGGAAACGAGCAGTACTTC
v_gene: TRBV27; d_gene: -; abundance: many; j_gene: TRBJ2-5; len: 13; CDR3aa: CASSFRMLETQYF; CDR3nt: TGTGCCAGCAGTTTCCGGATGCTTGAGACCCAGTACTTC
v_gene: TRBV10-3; d_gene: -; abundance: few; j_gene: TRBJ2-1; len: 17; CDR3aa: CAISERSRDRYNNEQFF; CDR3nt: TGTGCCATCAGTGAGCGGAGCAGGGATCGATATAACAATGAGCAGTTCTTC
v_gene: TRBV20-1; d_gene: -; abundance: -; j_gene: TRBJ1-2; len: 16; CDR3aa: CSAAGGILSPNYGYTF; CDR3nt: TGCAGTGCCGCGGGAGGGATACTTTCCCCTAACTATGGCTACACCTTC
v_gene: TRBV28; d_gene: TRBD1; abundance: -; j_gene: TRBJ2-6; len: 17; CDR3aa: CASSWGTGRSGANVLTF; CDR3nt: TGTGCCAGCAGTTGGGGGACAGGGAGGTCTGGGGCCAACGTCCTGACTTTC
v_gene: TRBV29-1; d_gene: TRBD2; abundance: -; j_gene: TRBJ2-3; len: 14; CDR3aa: CSVALTGGPLPQYF; CDR3nt: TGCAGCGTGGCACTAACGGGAGGGCCTCTCCCGCAGTATTTT
v_gene: TRBV12-3/TRBV12-4; d_gene: -; abundance: few; j_gene: TRBJ2-5; len: 13; CDR3aa: CASSSRPGETQYF; CDR3nt: TGTGCCAGCAGTTCTAGACCAGGGGAGACCCAGTACTTC
v_gene: TRBV28; d_gene: TRBD2; abundance: -; j_gene: TRBJ2-5; len: 16; CDR3aa: CASSPLTSGGQETQYF; CDR3nt: TGTGCCAGCAGTCCATTGACTAGCGGGGGACAAGAGACCCAGTACTTC
v_gene: TRBV9; d_gene: TRBD2; abundance: few; j_gene: TRBJ2-5; len: 15; CDR3aa: CASSARAQRGETQYF; CDR3nt: TGTGCCAGCAGCGCCCGGGCCCAGCGGGGTGAGACCCAGTACTTC
v_gene: TRBV9; d_gene: -; abundance: -; j_gene: TRBJ2-1; len: 15; CDR3aa: CASSVDGRSYNEQFF; CDR3nt: TGTGCCAGCAGCGTAGACGGCCGCTCCTACAATGAGCAGTTCTTC
v_gene: TRBV27; d_gene: TRBD2; abundance: -; j_gene: TRBJ2-5; len: 16; CDR3aa: CASRTLAGAFQETQYF; CDR3nt: TGTGCCAGCAGGACTCTAGCGGGGGCGTTTCAAGAGACCCAGTACTTC
v_gene: TRBV15; d_gene: -; abundance: few; j_gene: TRBJ1-2; len: 16; CDR3aa: CATSSTGASLRYGYTF; CDR3nt: TGTGCCACCAGCTCCACGGGGGCCAGCTTGCGCTATGGCTACACCTTC
v_gene: TRBV21-1; d_gene: -; abundance: -; j_gene: TRBJ2-1; len: 17; CDR3aa: CASSKELRLAGWYEQFF; CDR3nt: TGTGCCAGCAGCAAAGAATTGAGACTAGCGGGGTGGTATGAGCAGTTCTTC
v_gene: TRBV7-9; d_gene: -; abundance: -; j_gene: TRBJ1-5; len: 13; CDR3aa: CASSLSGGEPQHF; CDR3nt: TGTGCCAGCAGCTTATCGGGAGGGGAGCCCCAGCATTTT
v_gene: TRBV20-1; d_gene: TRBD2; abundance: few; j_gene: TRBJ2-7; len: 14; CDR3aa: CSARSGTSVAEQYF; CDR3nt: TGCAGTGCTAGGTCAGGGACTAGCGTTGCAGAGCAGTACTTC
v_gene: TRBV12-3/TRBV12-4; d_gene: -; abundance: -; j_gene: TRBJ1-2; len: 14; CDR3aa: CASSSTGSRYGYTF; CDR3nt: TGTGCCAGCAGTTCGACAGGTTCTCGCTATGGCTACACCTTC
v_gene: TRBV12-3/TRBV12-4; d_gene: -; abundance: -; j_gene: TRBJ2-7; len: 13; CDR3aa: CASSEQGVHEQYF; CDR3nt: TGTGCCAGCAGTGAACAGGGTGTCCACGAGCAGTACTTC